These T cell receptor beta chains were read from a single sample in a study of beta chain features in type 1 diabetes. Repertoires were generated with immunoSEQ multiplex PCR, while TCRdb's copy carries only in-frame clones and drops some. The sample yields some 660,000 clones, roughly 13% seen once. Sequencing was performed on naive CD4+ T cells from blood. These receptor sequences come from a man aged 18-30 years with type 1 diabetes. The CDR3 runs from the conserved cysteine through the conserved F or W. The D gene is left open where the match is weak. Not every row has a clone size; where given, it reads once, few, many or a size class.

CDR3	DNA	V	J	size	D
CASSYTTGPYGYTF	TGTGCCAGCAGTTACACGACAGGACCCTATGGCTACACCTTC	TRBV6-5	TRBJ1-2	NA	NA
CASSLSPGRGLIYEQYF	TGTGCCAGCAGTTTAAGCCCCGGCAGGGGTTTAATCTACGAGCAGTACTTC	TRBV27	TRBJ2-7	NA	NA
CASSIGTNQPQHF	TGTGCCAGTAGTATCGGGACCAATCAGCCCCAGCATTTT	TRBV19	TRBJ1-5	few	NA
CSVGDKGSGANVLTF	TGCAGCGTTGGCGACAAGGGCTCTGGGGCCAACGTCCTGACTTTC	TRBV29-1	TRBJ2-6	NA	NA
CASRTNQNTEAFF	TGCGCCAGCAGGACTAATCAGAACACTGAAGCTTTCTTT	TRBV10-1	TRBJ1-1	few	NA
CSARVSNEQFF	TGCAGTGCTAGAGTTTCCAATGAGCAGTTCTTC	TRBV20-1	TRBJ2-1	NA	NA
CAIGLSTDTQYF	TGTGCCATCGGGCTAAGCACAGATACGCAGTATTTT	TRBV10-3	TRBJ2-3	few	NA
CASEGTGRETQYF	TGTGCCTCAGAGGGGACAGGGAGGGAGACCCAGTACTTC	TRBV2	TRBJ2-5	few	TRBD1
CASSRKSYEQYF	TGTGCCAGCAGCCGAAAATCCTACGAGCAGTACTTC	TRBV28	TRBJ2-7	few	NA
CASSQAPFGGAKNIQYF	TGTGCCAGCAGCCAAGCTCCCTTCGGGGGGGCAAAAAACATTCAGTACTTC	TRBV14	TRBJ2-4	few	TRBD2
CASSETGNTEAFF	TGCGCCAGCAGTGAAACGGGGAACACTGAAGCTTTCTTT	TRBV10-2	TRBJ1-1	few	NA
CASRVSSWGQEQYF	TGCGCCAGCAGGGTCAGCAGCTGGGGGCAGGAGCAGTACTTC	TRBV5-1	TRBJ2-7	few	NA
CASSEGIEQYF	TGCGCCAGCAGTGAGGGGATCGAGCAGTACTTC	TRBV10-1	TRBJ2-7	few	NA
CASSQVRGREKLFF	TGCGCCAGCAGCCAAGTCAGGGGGCGAGAAAAACTGTTTTTT	TRBV4-3	TRBJ1-4	NA	TRBD1
CASSRRDRRRVGGYTF	TGTGCCAGCAGTCGTAGAGACCGGCGGCGAGTCGGGGGCTACACCTTC	TRBV28	TRBJ1-2	few	NA
CASSLGTAQGYEQYF	TGTGCCAGTAGTCTCGGGACCGCGCAGGGGTACGAGCAGTACTTC	TRBV19	TRBJ2-7	NA	NA
CASSLPPGHEQYF	TGCGCCAGCAGCCTTCCGCCAGGACACGAGCAGTACTTC	TRBV5-1	TRBJ2-7	NA	NA
CASSQDRGFYEQYF	TGTGCCAGCTCACAGGACAGGGGATTCTACGAGCAGTACTTC	TRBV18	TRBJ2-7	few	TRBD1
CASSLRPTGELFF	TGTGCCAGCAGCCTTAGACCGACCGGGGAGCTGTTTTTT	TRBV14	TRBJ2-2	few	NA
CASSVRVAGNTDTQYF	TGTGCCAGCAGCGTCCGGGTAGCGGGGAACACAGATACGCAGTATTTT	TRBV11-2	TRBJ2-3	few	TRBD2
CASSPQADTQYF	TGTGCCAGCTCACCCCAGGCAGATACGCAGTATTTT	TRBV18	TRBJ2-3	few	NA
CASSAGDIQETQYF	TGTGCCAGCAGCGCGGGGGACATCCAAGAGACCCAGTACTTC	TRBV9	TRBJ2-5	few	NA
CASSLEAYSNQPQHF	TGTGCCAGCAGCTTAGAAGCGTATAGCAATCAGCCCCAGCATTTT	TRBV7-2	TRBJ1-5	NA	NA
CAWNRQYEQYF	TGTGCCTGGAACCGCCAATACGAGCAGTACTTC	TRBV30	TRBJ2-7	NA	NA
CASSLAGAEADTQYF	TGTGCCAGCAGCCTAGCGGGGGCGGAGGCAGATACGCAGTATTTT	TRBV7-2	TRBJ2-3	few	TRBD2
CSVEKDRGSGEQYF	TGCAGCGTTGAGAAGGACAGGGGGTCCGGCGAGCAGTACTTC	TRBV29-1	TRBJ2-7	NA	TRBD1
CASSSGTTEYYNEQFF	TGTGCCAGCAGCTCCGGGACTACCGAATATTACAATGAGCAGTTCTTC	TRBV5-4	TRBJ2-1	NA	TRBD2
CASSFAQGAYEQYF	TGTGCCAGCAGCTTCGCACAGGGGGCCTACGAGCAGTACTTC	TRBV7-9	TRBJ2-7	NA	TRBD1
CASSWGRYSGGPPQQQFF	TGTGCCAGCAGTTGGGGCCGATACAGCGGGGGGCCCCCGCAACAGCAGTTCTTC	TRBV28	TRBJ2-1	once	TRBD2
CASRSYLAGDSYEQYF	TGTGCCAGCAGATCTTATCTAGCGGGAGATTCATACGAGCAGTACTTC	TRBV5-6	TRBJ2-7	few	TRBD2
CATRQAASGNTIYF	TGTGCCACCAGACAGGCGGCCTCTGGAAACACCATATATTTT	TRBV15	TRBJ1-3	once	NA
CASSRRGGLAKNIQYF	TGTGCCAGCAGCAGACGGGGGGGCCTGGCCAAAAACATTCAGTACTTC	TRBV7-9	TRBJ2-4	NA	TRBD2
CASNIVGRGYTF	TGTGCCAGCAACATCGTGGGACGAGGCTACACCTTC	TRBV7-9	TRBJ1-2	few	NA
CASSYTGTVYNEQFF	TGTGCCAGCAGTTACACAGGGACAGTGTACAATGAGCAGTTCTTC	TRBV6-6	TRBJ2-1	NA	TRBD1
CASSVRRIAGGPGEQYF	TGTGCCAGCAGCGTGCGTAGAATAGCGGGAGGGCCCGGCGAGCAGTACTTC	TRBV21-1	TRBJ2-7	few	NA
CAWRSGVGTDTQYF	TGTGCCTGGAGGAGCGGGGTGGGCACAGATACGCAGTATTTT	TRBV30	TRBJ2-3	NA	TRBD2
CASSSYRGRTGELFF	TGCGCCAGCAGCTCCTACAGGGGGCGGACCGGGGAGCTGTTTTTT	TRBV4-1	TRBJ2-2	NA	TRBD1